This T cell receptor beta chain was sequenced for a study of blood T cell repertoires in COVID-19. Assay used: immunoSEQ multiplex PCR; TCRdb lists only in-frame clones, some missing. The data hold some 230,000 clones, with 86% observed a single time. Seattle patient enrollment occurred during active infection, with longitudinal follow-up thereafter. Material for sequencing was peripheral blood. The source of this sequence is a woman between 45 and 65 years old with COVID-19, enrolled during active disease.

Here the CDR3 DNA reads TGTGCCAGCAGCGGTAGGGGGGGAGGCAATCAGCCCCAGCATTTT. It translates to CASSGRGGGNQPQHF. This chain connects TRBV2 to TRBJ1-5, with a weak D call TRBD1 (6 bases). The V end was cut by 6 bases, the J end by 2 bases, with 14 bases between. The CDR3 has 15 amino acids. Looked up from germline, CDR1 is SNHLY and CDR2 is FYNNEI.